The T cell receptor beta chain under discussion was sequenced for a study of technical replicates of blood from several donors. Produced via immunoSEQ multiplex PCR; TCRdb's table is partial and in-frame only. In the table there are tens of thousands of clones, around nine tenths of which are singletons. The CDR3 consists of 14 residues. Germline CDR1 SQVTM, CDR2 ANQGSEA. The ends were cut back, 5 bases at V and 7 bases at J, with 18 bases in the middle. The specimen was T cells isolated from PBMCs. This clonotype was sampled from a human donor in good health. The chain couples TRBV29-1 to TRBJ2-4; D may be TRBD1 (6 bases). The CDR3: CSVLNQGLKNIQYF. The CDR3 nucleotides are TGCAGCGTTCTGAATCAGGGGTTAAAGAACATTCAGTACTTC.